The T cell receptor beta chain under discussion was sequenced for a study of blood T cells in healthy people across ages (dated by TCRdb to between 2014 and 2016). Concerning the study at large: In model experiments, template switching captured roughly one uniquely barcoded TCR beta cDNA molecule for every two T cells. Donors were grouped into four age groups: young (average approximately 15 years), middle-aged (around 39), aged (roughly 67) and long-lived (approximately 75). The study analyzed two additional independent replicas of 1 million unique cDNA reads from the same blood draw for two donors, one aged 18 to 29 and one aged 80 or older. The study measured age-related changes in TCR beta repertoire diversity using deep sequencing normalized with unique cDNA molecular identifiers.

From its cysteine to its phenylalanine, the CDR3 spans 15 amino acids. Only the CDR3 DNA is retained, 45 bases long and in frame from the first base. Points on this clonotype: Its binding antigen is unknown. This clone may be a read error of a much larger clone one base away.

The paper's findings and limits, for the study overall: As age increased, observed TCR beta diversity per million T cells dropped in a roughly linear way, and a significant reduction was already evident by age about 40. Because donor CMV infection status was unknown, age-related changes in expanded clonotypes were potentially confounded. Estimates of total diversity from one million sequenced T cells were regarded as lower bounds and underestimates. The percentage of naive T cells measured by flow cytometry correlated strongly with observed TCR beta diversity. Compared with the aged group, the long-lived group had more naive CD4+ T cells, fewer expanded clones and increased TCR diversity, a pattern suggesting age selection. Conclusive comparison of naive and antigen-experienced compartments was prevented by the profiling of bulk unsorted PBMCs.

Systemically healthy Caucasian individuals from Russia, 35 to 50 in total and aged 6 to 90 years, were included as donors. Each donor gave around 9.9 milliliters of peripheral blood, collected into EDTA-treated Vacutainer tubes. Ficoll-Paque density-gradient centrifugation was used to isolate PBMCs, with at least 7 million per sample. Trizol reagent was used to extract total RNA from PBMCs, with at least 5 micrograms per sample. For every donor, an aliquot of PBMCs went through flow cytometry to measure the percentages of naive CD45RAhigh/CD27high T cells. The library was obtained by 5' RACE. The sequencer listed for this sample is Illumina HiSeq 2500. The second PCR ran for about 6 to 12 cycles and used a J-beta primer mix along with a sample-barcoded 5' primer. A unique molecular identifier was introduced onto each TCR beta cDNA molecule by a template-switch 5' adaptor carrying 12 random nucleotides. Each sample yielded at least 2.5 million CDR3-containing paired-end reads. The Mint cDNA synthesis kit, primed by a TRBC-specific oligonucleotide, was used to synthesize first-strand cDNA from all RNA. Following uracil-DNA glycosylase treatment, a first 18-cycle PCR with universal primers M1SS and BC2_uni_R was performed on all cDNA. As for how the authors treated the data: For normalization, 1 million high-quality reads, each with a distinct molecular identifier, were randomly selected from each sample. Reads sharing molecular identifiers were discarded rather than binned into consensus sequences. MiTCR, set to a Q25 quality threshold and the strictest error-elimination algorithm, was used for CDR3 identification, clonotype clustering and error correction. A nonparametric unseen species model with Euler transformation was used to estimate lower-bound total TCR beta diversity. Starting from the raw public reads, TCRdb applied fastp trimming at Q25, assembled clones with MiXCR and retained in-frame beta chains. Each entry is one CDR3 protein sequence, shown with its most common DNA and genes. The authors' filters were not applied to this entry. Present in this sample are about 930,000 distinct CDR3 sequences, just under 30% of which were seen just once. The ten largest clones capture more than 8.5% of the sample.

The data also belong to a second study, concerning T cells of mothers and their children. As that second study puts it: Donors were nine systemically healthy Caucasian individuals: three mothers and their six children. cDNA synthesis used all of the extracted RNA, with roughly 1.6 ug of RNA in each 15 ul reaction. Sample barcodes and 2-4 random nucleotides were added via the M1S primer in the second PCR. Each mother yielded over 8.5 million TCR beta CDR3 reads and each child 3 million to 3.5 million reads. In both related and unrelated pairs, thymic selection shapes the output of TCR recombination in a similar way, with inherited differences having only a minor effect. Related mother-child pairs always showed normalized repertoire overlap that was slightly higher than in unrelated mother-child pairs, though the difference was never significant. With a sensitivity of approximately 100 clones per million clonotypes, no persistent microchimeric T cell clones were detected. Deep NGS was used in the study to compare the TCR beta repertoires of mothers and children and to look for features that separate related mother-child pairs from unrelated individuals. The mean age was 40 +/- 4 years for the mothers and about 10 +/- 4 years for the children. After adapter ligation was performed with NEBNext reagents, the libraries were sequenced on an Illumina HiSeq 2000 with 100+100 nt paired-end reads. To avoid cross-contamination, the mother libraries and the child libraries were prepared a month apart and sequenced in separate runs. Each donor had between about 450,000 and 2,100,000 distinct TCR beta clonotypes identified. Naive TCR beta clonotypes were estimated from low-frequency clonotypes matched to each donor's FACS-determined naive share, without sorting.

The V and J genes are TRBV12-3 or TRBV12-4 and TRBJ2-3; TRBD2 matches 11 bases in the middle. The origin of this receptor is a woman in her thirties or forties in good health. The material sequenced was blood. The CDR3 region reads CASSRSGGAADAQYF. Read as DNA, the sequence is TGTGCCAGCAGTCGTAGCGGGGGGGCCGCAGATGCGCAGTATTTT.